The entry below describes one T cell receptor (beta chain). Data came from immunoSEQ multiplex PCR; TCRdb stores just in-frame clones and leaves some out. The sample includes some 100,000 clones, approximately 74% of them seen just once. The record originates from a study of blood T cell repertoires in COVID-19. Across the study: The United States, Italy and Spain were the sources of the acute and convalescent COVID-19 samples.

Per germline, CDR1 SQVTM and CDR2 ANQGSEA. V was clipped by 3 bases and J by 0 bases; unmatched bases: 7. The CDR3 extends over 16 amino acids. The chain couples TRBV29-1 to TRBJ2-3; TRBD1 matches at 9 bases. Sequenced material: peripheral blood. The TCR comes from a man aged 70 or older with COVID-19, enrolled during active disease. CDR3 residues: CSVEVTGGFSTDTQYF. In DNA, the CDR3 is TGCAGCGTTGAGGTGACAGGGGGTTTTAGCACAGATACGCAGTATTTT.